This passage covers 26 T cell receptor beta chains from one sample sequenced in a study of OX40 agonist ivuxolimab in advanced cancers. Produced via immunoSEQ multiplex PCR; TCRdb's table is partial and in-frame only. This sample has tens of thousands of clones, with approximately 90% found just once. Specimen: CD4+ or CD8+ T cells sorted from blood, collected in a trial of the OX40 agonist ivuxolimab. The receptors come from an adult with an advanced solid tumor such as melanoma, head and neck, liver or kidney cancer.

The chain is built from TRBV29-1 and TRBJ2-2; D gene uncertain. Germline assignment: CDR1 SQVTM and CDR2 ANQGSEA. V was shortened by 8 bases and J by 0 bases, with 10 bases between the two germline ends. The CDR3 is made up of 13 amino acids. CDR3 loop: CSQLTSNTGELFF. The CDR3 nucleotides are TGCAGCCAGCTGACATCGAACACCGGGGAGCTGTTTTTT.

In DNA form, the CDR3 reads TGTGCCAGCAGCAACCACAACACAGATACGCAGTATTTT. Its protein is CASSNHNTDTQYF. This sequence joins TRBV7-6 and TRBJ2-3; D call uncertain. In germline, CDR1 is SGHVS, CDR2 FNYEAQ. The germline V and J ends were trimmed by 5 bases and 2 bases, with 8 bases remaining between them. There are 13 residues in the CDR3. The variable domain in full, with the rest retrieved from reference TRBV7-6 and TRBJ2-3, is GAGVSQSPRYKVTKRGQDVALRCDPISGHVSLYWYRQALGQGPEFLTYFNYEAQQDKSGLPNDRFSAERPEGSISTLTIQRTEQRDSAMYRCASSNHNTDTQYFGPGTRLTVL.

V and J are TRBV6-1 and TRBJ1-1, with TRBD1 identical over 10 bases. J lost 6 bases, V lost 4 bases, and 5 bases had no gene match. The CDR3 has 14 residues. Germline V lookup: CDR1 MNHNS, CDR2 SASEGT. CDR3 DNA sequence: TGTGCCAGCAGTGGACAGGGGGCGAGATCTGAAGCTTTCTTT. Translated: CASSGQGARSEAFF.

This chain links TRBV25-1 with TRBJ2-5; D gene uncertain. The V end was cut by 4 bases, the J end by 2 bases, with 8 bases between. Germline values: CDR1 MGHDK, CDR2 SYGVNS. The CDR3 runs 13 residues. CDR3 region: CASSADFQETQYF. DNA for the CDR3: TGTGCCAGCAGTGCAGATTTTCAAGAGACCCAGTACTTC.

The genes are TRBV10-2 and TRBJ2-2; 8 bases are shared with TRBD2. V gave up 6 bases and J gave up 3 bases; unmatched junction bases: 12. The CDR3 spans 17 residues. CDR1 and CDR2 (germline): WSHSY, SAAADI. This chain's CDR3 is CASSDTGTRGDTGELFF. DNA for the CDR3: TGCGCCAGCAGCGATACCGGGACTAGGGGTGACACCGGGGAGCTGTTTTTT.

The V and J genes are TRBV7-4 and TRBJ1-4; no clear D. V lost 4 bases and J lost 4, with 10 bases in between. Germline loops: CDR1 SGHVT, CDR2 SQSDAQ. The CDR3 has 14 residues. CDR3 coding DNA: TGTGCCAGCAGCTGCCGAGTGGGTAATGAAAAACTGTTTTTT. Amino acid sequence: CASSCRVGNEKLFF.

The gene calls are TRBV7-9 and TRBJ2-2; maybe TRBD1 (5 bases). CDR1 and CDR2 (germline): SEHNR, FQNEAQ (reference sequence). The CDR3 is 15 amino acids. The V gene lost 5 bases and the J gene lost 0 bases, with 10 bases spanning the gap. Written as DNA, the CDR3 is TGTGCCAGCAGCCCCCAGACAGCGAACACCGGGGAGCTGTTTTTT. Translating it yields CASSPQTANTGELFF.

V is TRBV5-8 and J is TRBJ2-7; D possibly corresponds to TRBD2 (5 bases). Trimming stripped 5 bases from V and 0 bases from J, with 15 bases between. This CDR3 region has 15 residues. CDR1 is SGHTS, CDR2 YDEGEE, per germline. The CDR3 loop is CASSFGLGSSYEQYF. CDR3 in DNA: TGTGCCAGCAGTTTCGGACTGGGAAGCTCCTACGAGCAGTACTTC.

J is TRBJ2-6 and V is TRBV11-2, with D unclear. The V and J ends lost 4 bases and 6 bases respectively, with 13 bases between them. The CDR3 is 15 amino acids. CDR1 and CDR2 (germline): SGHAT, FQNNGV. The CDR3 region has the DNA TGTGCCAGCAGCTCCACCCCCCTGGTGGCCAACGTCCTGACTTTC. It specifies CASSSTPLVANVLTF.

The chain is built from TRBV9 and TRBJ1-2; 8 nucleotides match TRBD1. Germline CDR1 SGDLS, CDR2 YYNGEE. This CDR3 is built from 15 residues. The V gene end was trimmed by 4 bases and the J gene end by 3 bases; junction bases not matched to a gene: 8. As DNA, the CDR3 is TGTGCCAGCAGCCCCCGGACAGGGAGAGACTATGGCTACACCTTC. This gives the protein CASSPRTGRDYGYTF.

As DNA, the CDR3 is TGTGCCAGCAGACAAGGCTATGGCTACACCTTC. Its translation is CASRQGYGYTF. The chain uses TRBV6-5 and TRBJ1-2, with D unclear. Looked up from germline, CDR1 is MNHEY and CDR2 is SVGAGI. The CDR3 loop spans 11 amino acids. Deletions cut 6 bases from V and 4 bases from J, with 6 bases between.

This clone turned up a few times. The chain joins TRBV2 to TRBJ1-5; 7 nucleotides line up with TRBD1. The CDR3 totals 13 residues. Germline V lookup: CDR1 SNHLY, CDR2 FYNNEI. After removal of 6 bases from V and 5 bases from J, the junction contained 4 bases not matched to a gene. The CDR3 spells CASRPTGDQPQHF. The CDR3 coding sequence is TGTGCCAGCAGACCCACAGGGGATCAGCCCCAGCATTTT. The entire variable domain, with the rest obtained from reference TRBV2 and TRBJ1-5, is as follows: EPEVTQTPSHQVTQMGQEVILRCVPISNHLYFYWYRQILGQKVEFLVSFYNNEISEKSEIFDDQFSVERPDGSNFTLKIRSTKLEDSAMYFCASRPTGDQPQHFGDGTRLSIL.

The gene calls are TRBV6-1 and TRBJ1-6; TRBD1 matches at 7 bases. V was pared by 7 bases and J by 4 bases, with 7 bases of the junction left unmatched. CDR3 length equals 15 residues. CDR1 and CDR2 from the germline V gene are MNHNS and SASEGT. DNA for the CDR3: TGTGCCAGCAAAGAGGGGGCAGAATATAATTCACCCCTCCACTTT. As protein: CASKEGAEYNSPLHF.

This chain uses TRBV10-3 with TRBJ1-1; 8 bases line up with TRBD1. The CDR3 spans 13 residues. The germline CDR1 and CDR2 sequences are ENHRY and SYGVKD. V gave up 6 bases and J gave up 1 base; unmatched junction bases: 1. The CDR3 loop is CAIRGTGNTEAFF. CDR3 DNA sequence: TGTGCCATCAGGGGGACAGGGAACACTGAAGCTTTCTTT.

This chain links TRBV5-1 with TRBJ2-1; D gene uncertain. Germline V lookup: CDR1 SGHRS, CDR2 YFSETQ. The CDR3 has 14 amino acids. V was shortened by 2 bases and J by 0 bases, with 6 bases between the two germline ends. CDR3 nucleotide sequence: TGCGCCAGCAGCTTAGCGTCCTCCTACAATGAGCAGTTCTTC. It encodes CASSLASSYNEQFF.

The rearrangement uses TRBV28 and TRBJ1-5; D is unclear. Germline V gene sequence: CDR1 MDHEN, CDR2 SYDVKM. This CDR3 region has 13 residues. Trimming took 1 base from V and 6 from J, leaving 7 bases between them. CDR3 sequence reads: CASSLFAPQPQHF. In nucleotides, the CDR3 is TGTGCCAGCAGTTTATTCGCCCCTCAGCCCCAGCATTTT. The complete variable domain, with remaining parts taken from reference TRBV28 and TRBJ1-5, reads DVKVTQSSRYLVKRTGEKVFLECVQDMDHENMFWYRQDPGLGLRLIYFSYDVKMKEKGDIPEGYSVSREKKERFSLILESASTNQTSMYLCASSLFAPQPQHFGDGTRLSIL.

The chain links TRBV28 to TRBJ1-1, with D unclear. Germline V gene data show CDR1 as MDHEN and CDR2 as SYDVKM. CDR3 size: 13 residues. Trimming left V 6 bases short and J 1 base short, with 9 bases between. CDR3 DNA: TGTGCCAGCAGCGATCCCCCGAACACTGAAGCTTTCTTT. Its protein product is CASSDPPNTEAFF.

The J gene is TRBJ2-1, the V gene TRBV6-1; 8 bases line up with TRBD2. CDR1 is MNHNS, CDR2 SASEGT, per germline. V was clipped by 6 bases and J by 3 bases; unmatched bases: 7. The CDR3 runs to 15 residues. The CDR3 DNA reads TGTGCCAGCAGAGGGGGGCTAGCGGGCTACAATGAGCAGTTCTTC. Encoded protein: CASRGGLAGYNEQFF.

The chain employs TRBV7-9 and TRBJ2-1; D might be TRBD1 (5 bases). This CDR3 is built from 13 residues. V lost 2 bases and J 9 bases, leaving 11 bases between the germline ends. Germline CDR1 reads SEHNR; CDR2 reads FQNEAQ (reference sequence). CDR3: CASSLTQGSEQFF. For the CDR3, the DNA is TGTGCCAGCAGCTTAACCCAGGGTAGTGAGCAGTTCTTC.

The rearrangement links TRBV9 to TRBJ2-3; D possibly corresponds to TRBD2 (5 bases). V was pared by 0 bases and J by 0 bases, with 8 bases between. This CDR3 contains 15 residues. The V gene's germline CDR1 is SGDLS and CDR2 YYNGEE. The CDR3 sequence is CASSVGGRSTDTQYF. CDR3 DNA sequence: TGTGCCAGCAGCGTAGGAGGGCGGAGCACAGATACGCAGTATTTT. The complete variable domain, with remaining parts taken from reference TRBV9 and TRBJ2-3, reads DSGVTQTPKHLITATGQRVTLRCSPRSGDLSVYWYQQSLDQGLQFLIQYYNGEERAKGNILERFSAQQFPDLHSELNLSSLELGDSALYFCASSVGGRSTDTQYFGPGTRLTVL.

The rearrangement links TRBV2 to TRBJ2-4; 8 positions agree with TRBD1. Trimming removed 6 bases from V and 7 bases from J; junction bases left unmatched: 2. Germline V lookup: CDR1 SNHLY, CDR2 FYNNEI. This CDR3 has 12 residues. The CDR3 nucleotides read TGTGCCAGCAGCACAGGGGGGAACATTCAGTACTTC. It encodes CASSTGGNIQYF.

The gene calls are TRBV15 and TRBJ2-7; 8 bases align to TRBD1. Germline lookup yields CDR1 LNHNV and CDR2 YYDKDF (reference sequence). The CDR3 is 15 residues long. The V and J ends lost 1 base and 7 bases, in that order; junction bases with no gene match: 9. The CDR3 bases are TGTGCCACCAGCAGAGGTGGACAGGGCATTAAAGAGCAGTACTTC. Amino acid sequence: CATSRGGQGIKEQYF.

The chain carries TRBV15 and TRBJ2-3; TRBD1 agrees at 9 bases. Germline V lookup: CDR1 LNHNV, CDR2 YYDKDF (reference sequence). The CDR3 has 16 residues. The V gene end was trimmed by 0 bases and the J gene end by 7 bases; junction bases not matched to a gene: 8. CDR3 residues: CATSRDGGQGRNTQYF. CDR3 in DNA: TGTGCCACCAGCAGAGATGGGGGACAGGGTAGGAATACGCAGTATTTT.

This chain connects TRBV6-5 to TRBJ2-1, with TRBD2 matching over 13 bases. The CDR3 is 16 residues long. The J segment lost 8 bases and the V segment lost 0 bases, leaving 4 bases of the junction unmatched. Per germline, CDR1 MNHEY and CDR2 SVGAGI. Written as DNA, the CDR3 is TGTGCCAGCAGTTACTCCCGGACTAGCGGGAGCTATGAGCAGTTCTTC. Amino acids: CASSYSRTSGSYEQFF.

The V call is TRBV7-2, the J call TRBJ1-1; D ambiguous. CDR3 size: 14 residues. The germline V gene encodes CDR1 SGHTA and CDR2 FQGNSA. The V end lost 1 base, the J end lost 0 bases, and 6 bases lay between the germline ends. The CDR3 coding sequence is TGTGCCAGCAGCTTAGAACCAGTGAACACTGAAGCTTTCTTT. It is translated as CASSLEPVNTEAFF.

The V gene is TRBV27, the J gene TRBJ2-3; TRBD1 is a possible D gene (6 bases). Trimming removed 3 bases at V and 3 bases at J, with 19 bases between. Germline V lookup: CDR1 MNHEY, CDR2 SMNVEV (reference sequence). This CDR3 comprises 17 residues. In DNA, the CDR3 is TGTGCCAGCAGTTTTTTCCCACCGGGACATCGTACAGATACGCAGTATTTT. Its translation: CASSFFPPGHRTDTQYF.